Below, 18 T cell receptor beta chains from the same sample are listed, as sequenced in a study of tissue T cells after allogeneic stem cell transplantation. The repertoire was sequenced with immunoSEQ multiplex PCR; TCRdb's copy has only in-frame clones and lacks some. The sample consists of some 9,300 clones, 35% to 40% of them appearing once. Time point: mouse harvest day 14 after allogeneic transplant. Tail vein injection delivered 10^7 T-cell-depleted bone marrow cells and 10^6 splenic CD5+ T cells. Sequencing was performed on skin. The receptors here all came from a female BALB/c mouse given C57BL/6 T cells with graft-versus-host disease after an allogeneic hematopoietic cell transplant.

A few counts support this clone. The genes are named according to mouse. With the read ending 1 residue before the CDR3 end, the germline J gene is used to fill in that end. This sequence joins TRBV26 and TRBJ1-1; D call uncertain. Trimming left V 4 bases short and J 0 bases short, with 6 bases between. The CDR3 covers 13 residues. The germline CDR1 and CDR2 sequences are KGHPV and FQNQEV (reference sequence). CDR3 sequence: CASSRNANTEVFF. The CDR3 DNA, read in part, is TGTGCCAGCAGTCGAAATGCAAACACAGAAGTCTTC.

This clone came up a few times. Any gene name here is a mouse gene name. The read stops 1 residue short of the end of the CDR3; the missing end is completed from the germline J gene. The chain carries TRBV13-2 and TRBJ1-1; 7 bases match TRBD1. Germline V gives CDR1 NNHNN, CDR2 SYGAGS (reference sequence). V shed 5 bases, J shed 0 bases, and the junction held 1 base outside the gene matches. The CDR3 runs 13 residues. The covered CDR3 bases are TGTGCCAGCGGGGGGACAGCAAACACAGAAGTCTTC. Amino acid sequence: CASGGTANTEVF. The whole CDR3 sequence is CASGGTANTEVFF.

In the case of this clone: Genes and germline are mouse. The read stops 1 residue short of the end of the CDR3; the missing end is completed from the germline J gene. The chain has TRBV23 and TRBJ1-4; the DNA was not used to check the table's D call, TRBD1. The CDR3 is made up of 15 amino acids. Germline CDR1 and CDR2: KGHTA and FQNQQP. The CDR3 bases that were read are TGCTCCAGCAATCCGGGACAGGGCCCCAACGAAAGATTATTT. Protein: CSSNPGQGPNERLF. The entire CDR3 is CSSNPGQGPNERLFF.

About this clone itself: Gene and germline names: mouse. CDR3 DNA (partial): TGTGCCAGCTCTCTCGACAACTCCTATGAACAGTAC. It is translated as CASSLDNSYEQY. The whole CDR3 is CASSLDNSYEQYF. J is TRBJ2-7 and V is TRBV12-1, with D hard to call. The DNA ends 1 residue before the CDR3 does, and the rest of the CDR3 is filled in from the germline J gene. V was clipped by 0 bases and J by 0 bases, with 5 bases between them. The V gene's germline CDR1 is SGHSN and CDR2 HYEKVE. This CDR3 is 13 amino acids long.

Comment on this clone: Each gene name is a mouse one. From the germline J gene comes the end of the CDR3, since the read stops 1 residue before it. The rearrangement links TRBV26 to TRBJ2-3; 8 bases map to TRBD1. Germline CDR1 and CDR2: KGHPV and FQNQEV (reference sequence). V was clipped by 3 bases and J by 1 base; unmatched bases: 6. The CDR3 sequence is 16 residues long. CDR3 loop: CASSLWTGRGAETLYF. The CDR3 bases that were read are TGTGCCAGCAGTCTTTGGACAGGGAGAGGTGCAGAAACGCTGTAT.

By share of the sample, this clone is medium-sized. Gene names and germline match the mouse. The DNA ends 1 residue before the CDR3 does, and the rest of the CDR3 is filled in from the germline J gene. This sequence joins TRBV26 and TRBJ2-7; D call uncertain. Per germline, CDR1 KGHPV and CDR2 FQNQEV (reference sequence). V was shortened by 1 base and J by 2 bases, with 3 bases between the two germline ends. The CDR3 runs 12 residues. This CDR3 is CASSLYAYEQYF. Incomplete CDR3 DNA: TGTGCCAGCAGTCTGTACGCCTATGAACAGTAC.

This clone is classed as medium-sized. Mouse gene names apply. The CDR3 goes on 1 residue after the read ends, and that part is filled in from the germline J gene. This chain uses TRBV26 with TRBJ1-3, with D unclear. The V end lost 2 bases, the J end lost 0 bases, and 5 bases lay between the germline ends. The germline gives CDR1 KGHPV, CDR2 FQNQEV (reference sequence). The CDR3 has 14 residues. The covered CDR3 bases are TGTGCCAGCAGTCTGCCACATTCTGGAAATACGCTCTAT. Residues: CASSLPHSGNTLY. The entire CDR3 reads CASSLPHSGNTLYF.

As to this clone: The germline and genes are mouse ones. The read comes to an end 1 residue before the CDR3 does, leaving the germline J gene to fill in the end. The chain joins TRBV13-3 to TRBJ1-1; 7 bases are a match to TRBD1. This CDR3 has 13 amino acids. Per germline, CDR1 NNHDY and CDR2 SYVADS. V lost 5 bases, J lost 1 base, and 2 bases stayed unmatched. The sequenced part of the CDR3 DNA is TGTGCCAGCAGGAGGGGGCGAAACACAGAAGTCTTC. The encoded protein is CASRRGRNTEVF. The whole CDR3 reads CASRRGRNTEVFF.

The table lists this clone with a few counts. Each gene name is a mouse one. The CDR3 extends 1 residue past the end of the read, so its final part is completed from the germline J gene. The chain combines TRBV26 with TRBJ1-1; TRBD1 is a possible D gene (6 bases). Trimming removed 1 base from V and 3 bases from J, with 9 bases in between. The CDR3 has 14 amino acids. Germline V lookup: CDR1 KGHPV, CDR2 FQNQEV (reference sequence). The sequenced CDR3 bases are TGTGCCAGCAGTCTGTTCCAGGGGTACACAGAAGTCTTC. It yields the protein CASSLFQGYTEVF. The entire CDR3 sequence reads CASSLFQGYTEVFF.

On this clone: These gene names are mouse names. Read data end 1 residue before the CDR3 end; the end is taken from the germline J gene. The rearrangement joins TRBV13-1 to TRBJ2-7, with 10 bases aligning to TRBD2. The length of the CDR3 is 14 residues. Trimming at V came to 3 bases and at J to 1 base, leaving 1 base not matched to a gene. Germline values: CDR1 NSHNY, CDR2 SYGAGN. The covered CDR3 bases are TGTGCCAGCAGTGTGGGACTGGGGTCCTATGAACAGTAC. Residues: CASSVGLGSYEQY. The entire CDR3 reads CASSVGLGSYEQYF.

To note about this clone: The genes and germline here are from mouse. The CDR3 DNA, read in part, is TGTGCCAGCAGTCTCCAGGGCACAAACACAGAAGTCTTC. Its translation is CASSLQGTNTEVF. The full CDR3 sequence reads CASSLQGTNTEVFF. The chain has TRBV26 and TRBJ1-1; D might be TRBD1 (5 bases). The read finishes 1 residue shy of the CDR3 end, and the germline J gene is used to complete it. CDR1 and CDR2 (germline): KGHPV, FQNQEV (reference sequence). This CDR3 has 14 amino acids. V gave up 3 bases and J gave up 0 bases, with 8 bases separating them.

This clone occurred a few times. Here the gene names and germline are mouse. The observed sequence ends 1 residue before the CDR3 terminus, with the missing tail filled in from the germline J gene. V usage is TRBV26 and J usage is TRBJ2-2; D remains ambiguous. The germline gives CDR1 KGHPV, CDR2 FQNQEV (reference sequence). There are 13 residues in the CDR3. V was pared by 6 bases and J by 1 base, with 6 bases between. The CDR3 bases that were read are TGTGCCAGCAGAGGGATAAACACCGGGCAGCTCTAC. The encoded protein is CASRGINTGQLY. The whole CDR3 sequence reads CASRGINTGQLYF.

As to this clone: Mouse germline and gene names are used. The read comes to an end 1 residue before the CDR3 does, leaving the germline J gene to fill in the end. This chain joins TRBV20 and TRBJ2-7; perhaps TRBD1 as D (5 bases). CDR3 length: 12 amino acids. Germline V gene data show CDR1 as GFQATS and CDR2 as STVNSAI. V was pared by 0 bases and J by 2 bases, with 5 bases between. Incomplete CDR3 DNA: TGTGGTGCTAGGGAGACAGCCTATGAACAGTAC. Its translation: CGARETAYEQY. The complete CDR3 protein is CGARETAYEQYF.

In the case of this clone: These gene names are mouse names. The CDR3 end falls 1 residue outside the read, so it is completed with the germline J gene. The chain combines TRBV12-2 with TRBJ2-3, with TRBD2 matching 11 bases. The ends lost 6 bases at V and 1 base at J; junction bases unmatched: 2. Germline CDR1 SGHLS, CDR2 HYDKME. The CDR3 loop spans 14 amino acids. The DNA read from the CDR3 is TGTGCCAGCCAGGACTGGGGGGGTGCAGAAACGCTGTAT. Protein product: CASQDWGGAETLY. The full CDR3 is CASQDWGGAETLYF. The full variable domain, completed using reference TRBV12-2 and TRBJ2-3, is NSGVVQSPRYIIKGKGERSILKCIPISGHLSVAWYQQTQGQELKFFIQHYDKMERDKGNLPSRFSVQQFDDYHSEMNMSALELEDSAVYFCASQDWGGAETLYFGSGTRLTVL.

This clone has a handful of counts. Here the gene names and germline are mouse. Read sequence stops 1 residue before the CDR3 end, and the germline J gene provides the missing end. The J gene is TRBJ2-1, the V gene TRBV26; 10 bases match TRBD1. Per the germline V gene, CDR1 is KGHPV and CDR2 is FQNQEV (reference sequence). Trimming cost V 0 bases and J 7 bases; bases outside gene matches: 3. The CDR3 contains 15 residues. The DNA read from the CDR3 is TGTGCCAGCAGTCTGTCGGGACAGGGGATGGCTGAGCAGTTC. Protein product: CASSLSGQGMAEQF. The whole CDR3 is CASSLSGQGMAEQFF.

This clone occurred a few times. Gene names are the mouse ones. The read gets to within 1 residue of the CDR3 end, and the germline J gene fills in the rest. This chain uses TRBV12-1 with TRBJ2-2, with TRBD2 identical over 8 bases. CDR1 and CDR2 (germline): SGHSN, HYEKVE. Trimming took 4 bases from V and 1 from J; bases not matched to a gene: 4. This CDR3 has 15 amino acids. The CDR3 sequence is CASSPGLENTGQLYF. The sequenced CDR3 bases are TGTGCCAGCTCACCGGGACTGGAAAACACCGGGCAGCTCTAC. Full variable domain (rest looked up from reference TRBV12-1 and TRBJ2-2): DSGVVQSPRHIIKEKGGRSVLTCIPISGHSNVVWYQQTLGKELKFLIQHYEKVERDKGFLPSRFSVQQFDDYHSEMNMSALELEDSAMYFCASSPGLENTGQLYFGEGSKLTVL.

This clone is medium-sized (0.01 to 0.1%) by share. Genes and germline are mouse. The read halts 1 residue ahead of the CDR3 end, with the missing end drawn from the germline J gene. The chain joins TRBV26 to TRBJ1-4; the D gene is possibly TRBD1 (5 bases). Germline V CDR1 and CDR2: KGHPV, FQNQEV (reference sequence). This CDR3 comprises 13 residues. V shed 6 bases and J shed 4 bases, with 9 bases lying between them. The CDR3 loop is CASRRTINERLFF. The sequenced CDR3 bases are TGTGCCAGCAGGCGGACAATCAACGAAAGATTATTT.

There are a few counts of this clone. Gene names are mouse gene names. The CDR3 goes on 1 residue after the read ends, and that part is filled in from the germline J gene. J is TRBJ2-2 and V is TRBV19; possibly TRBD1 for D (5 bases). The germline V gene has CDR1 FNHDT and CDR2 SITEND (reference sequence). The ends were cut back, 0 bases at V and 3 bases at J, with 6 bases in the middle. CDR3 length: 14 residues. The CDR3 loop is CASSIARDTGQLYF. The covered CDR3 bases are TGTGCCAGCAGTATAGCCAGGGACACCGGGCAGCTCTAC.